A selection of T cell receptor beta chains follows, all from one sample in a study of STAT5B mutations in CD4+ large granular lymphocyte leukemia. Using immunoSEQ multiplex PCR, the repertoire was profiled, and TCRdb retains in-frame clones only, with some absent. This sample yields fewer than 35,000 clones, of which roughly 72% are seen a single time; 1.5% to 2.5% belongs to the top ten. Input material: CD4+ T cells from blood buffy coats. The source of these receptors is a human donor in good health. Both conserved end residues are part of each CDR3. Fields, in order: V gene, CDR3 length, J gene, CDR3 protein.

v_call: TRBV7-2
cdr3_length: 14
j_call: TRBJ2-7
cdr3_aa: CASSLDSGGSEQYF

v_call: TRBV5-6
cdr3_length: 18
j_call: TRBJ2-2
cdr3_aa: CASSGKEGGPRGTGELFF

v_call: TRBV11-2
cdr3_length: 14
j_call: TRBJ1-6
cdr3_aa: CASSKSSYNSPLHF

v_call: TRBV19
cdr3_length: 14
j_call: TRBJ1-5
cdr3_aa: CASSPRRKNQPQHF

v_call: TRBV4-1
cdr3_length: 13
j_call: TRBJ2-3
cdr3_aa: CASRMEGAKAQYF

v_call: TRBV18
cdr3_length: 17
j_call: TRBJ1-1
cdr3_aa: CASSPLRGPRGGTEAFF

v_call: TRBV4-3
cdr3_length: 13
j_call: TRBJ1-1
cdr3_aa: CASSQGGNTEAFF

v_call: TRBV2
cdr3_length: 15
j_call: TRBJ2-3
cdr3_aa: CASSALAFVADTQYF

v_call: TRBV4-3
cdr3_length: 13
j_call: TRBJ2-3
cdr3_aa: CASSLKGTPVLDF

v_call: TRBV28
cdr3_length: 10
j_call: TRBJ1-5
cdr3_aa: CASHNQPQHF

v_call: TRBV5-4
cdr3_length: 16
j_call: TRBJ2-3
cdr3_aa: CASSLGPRQGQDTQYF

v_call: TRBV4-3
cdr3_length: 15
j_call: TRBJ1-3
cdr3_aa: CASSQGAPSGNTIYF

v_call: TRBV13
cdr3_length: 12
j_call: TRBJ1-2
cdr3_aa: CASKEGLYGYTF

v_call: TRBV4-3
cdr3_length: 16
j_call: TRBJ2-2
cdr3_aa: CASSQGDGSNTGELFF

v_call: TRBV7-8
cdr3_length: 13
j_call: TRBJ2-7
cdr3_aa: CASSLQRSYEQYF

v_call: TRBV19
cdr3_length: 12
j_call: TRBJ2-7
cdr3_aa: CASSDRDREQYF

v_call: TRBV15
cdr3_length: 15
j_call: TRBJ1-4
cdr3_aa: CATSRDRGFNEKLFF

v_call: TRBV11-2
cdr3_length: 16
j_call: TRBJ2-7
cdr3_aa: CASSPRLAGAYYEQYF

v_call: TRBV10-3
cdr3_length: 14
j_call: TRBJ2-7
cdr3_aa: CAISDGPGTEEQYF

v_call: TRBV5-6
cdr3_length: 14
j_call: TRBJ1-2
cdr3_aa: CASSLWRAYYGYTF

v_call: TRBV7-2
cdr3_length: 13
j_call: TRBJ1-1
cdr3_aa: CASRNTGGFEAFF

v_call: TRBV6-5
cdr3_length: 15
j_call: TRBJ2-3
cdr3_aa: CASRLQGVSTDTQYF

v_call: TRBV15
cdr3_length: 17
j_call: TRBJ2-7
cdr3_aa: CATSRDGERDRVNEQYF

v_call: TRBV4-2
cdr3_length: 17
j_call: TRBJ2-5
cdr3_aa: CASSQDPESWYQETQYF

v_call: TRBV2
cdr3_length: 15
j_call: TRBJ2-1
cdr3_aa: CASSEGSPTLNEQFF

v_call: TRBV2
cdr3_length: 13
j_call: TRBJ1-5
cdr3_aa: CATDRGRGQPQHF

v_call: TRBV5-4
cdr3_length: 14
j_call: TRBJ2-7
cdr3_aa: CASSFIGGGYEQYF

v_call: TRBV30
cdr3_length: 16
j_call: .
cdr3_aa: CAWSGKDRPVPYEQYF

v_call: TRBV28
cdr3_length: 15
j_call: TRBJ1-5
cdr3_aa: CASTLTGLGYQPQHF

v_call: TRBV28
cdr3_length: 13
j_call: TRBJ2-7
cdr3_aa: CASSIGTHYEQYF

v_call: TRBV2
cdr3_length: 14
j_call: TRBJ1-4
cdr3_aa: CASSVDRANEELFF

v_call: TRBV9
cdr3_length: 13
j_call: TRBJ2-7
cdr3_aa: CASSVGQGGEQYF

v_call: TRBV6-4
cdr3_length: 16
j_call: TRBJ1-3
cdr3_aa: CASSDRQGAAGNTIYF

v_call: TRBV19
cdr3_length: 14
j_call: TRBJ1-3
cdr3_aa: CASSVGSSGNTIYF

v_call: TRBV5-1
cdr3_length: 14
j_call: TRBJ2-7
cdr3_aa: CASSLSPGPYEQYF

v_call: TRBV6-6
cdr3_length: 16
j_call: TRBJ2-2
cdr3_aa: CASSYEGSSNTGELFF

v_call: TRBV9
cdr3_length: 16
j_call: TRBJ2-3
cdr3_aa: CASSPPGHHSTDTQYF

v_call: TRBV7-2
cdr3_length: 16
j_call: TRBJ2-5
cdr3_aa: CASSLFLAGGQETQYF

v_call: TRBV29-1
cdr3_length: 16
j_call: TRBJ1-2
cdr3_aa: CSVGAGVQGSGYGYTF

v_call: TRBV5-4
cdr3_length: 15
j_call: TRBJ1-2
cdr3_aa: CASSFAGQGNYGYTF

v_call: TRBV7-9
cdr3_length: 15
j_call: TRBJ1-1
cdr3_aa: CASSFPGTGHTEAFF

v_call: TRBV29-1
cdr3_length: 13
j_call: TRBJ2-3
cdr3_aa: CSVEERGTDTQYF

v_call: TRBV4-1
cdr3_length: 15
j_call: TRBJ1-1
cdr3_aa: CASSQNIGRRPEAFF

v_call: TRBV2
cdr3_length: 13
j_call: TRBJ1-2
cdr3_aa: CASFGDDRDGYTF

v_call: TRBV30
cdr3_length: 16
j_call: TRBJ1-3
cdr3_aa: CAWSRPRTVSGNTIYF

v_call: TRBV6-6
cdr3_length: 15
j_call: TRBJ1-4
cdr3_aa: CASSLTGSAGEKLFF